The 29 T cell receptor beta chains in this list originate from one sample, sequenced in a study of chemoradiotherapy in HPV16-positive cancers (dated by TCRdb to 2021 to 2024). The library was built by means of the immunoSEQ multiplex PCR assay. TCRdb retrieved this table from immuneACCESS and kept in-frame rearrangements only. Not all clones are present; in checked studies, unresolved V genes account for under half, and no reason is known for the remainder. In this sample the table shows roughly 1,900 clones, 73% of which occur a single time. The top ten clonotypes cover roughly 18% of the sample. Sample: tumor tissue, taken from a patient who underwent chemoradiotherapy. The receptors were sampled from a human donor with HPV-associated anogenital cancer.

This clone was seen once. CDR3 amino acids: CASSSVLQGAVGETQYF. The CDR3 coding sequence is TGTGCCAGCAGCTCGGTCCTACAGGGGGCGGTAGGGGAGACCCAGTACTTC. The chain combines TRBV5-6 with TRBJ2-5, with 9 bases fitting TRBD1. CDR1 and CDR2 (germline): SGHDT, YYEEEE. The CDR3 contains 17 residues. Losses at the gene ends were 3 bases for V and 5 bases for J; bases not matched to a gene: 14.

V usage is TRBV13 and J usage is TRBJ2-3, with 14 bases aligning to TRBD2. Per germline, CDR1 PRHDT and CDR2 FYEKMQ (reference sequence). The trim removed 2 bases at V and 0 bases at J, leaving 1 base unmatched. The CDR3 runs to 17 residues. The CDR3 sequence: CASSLRLAGGSTDTQYF. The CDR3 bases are TGTGCCAGCAGCTTACGACTAGCGGGGGGGAGCACAGATACGCAGTATTTT.

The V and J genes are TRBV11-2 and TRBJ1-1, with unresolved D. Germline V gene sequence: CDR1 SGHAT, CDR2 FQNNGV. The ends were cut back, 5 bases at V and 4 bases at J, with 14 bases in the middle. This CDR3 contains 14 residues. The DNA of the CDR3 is TGTGCCAGCAGCCCGGAAGGAAAGGGCACTGAAGCTTTCTTT. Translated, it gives CASSPEGKGTEAFF.

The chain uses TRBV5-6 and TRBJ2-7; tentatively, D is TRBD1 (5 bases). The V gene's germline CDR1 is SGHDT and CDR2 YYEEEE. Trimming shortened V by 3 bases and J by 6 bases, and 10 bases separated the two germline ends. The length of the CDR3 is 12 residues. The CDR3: CASSSRVSEQYF. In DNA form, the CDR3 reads TGTGCCAGCAGCTCCAGGGTGAGCGAGCAGTACTTC.

The CDR3 is CSVLGKPDQPQHF. DNA of the CDR3: TGCAGCGTGTTGGGGAAGCCGGATCAGCCCCAGCATTTT. V and J are TRBV29-1 and TRBJ1-5; D gene ambiguous. Germline CDR1 and CDR2: SQVTM and ANQGSEA. V gave up 6 bases and J gave up 5 bases, with 14 bases separating them. The CDR3 sequence is 13 residues long. Full variable domain (outside the CDR3, taken from reference TRBV29-1 and TRBJ1-5): SAVISQKPSRDICQRGTSLTIQCQVDSQVTMMFWYRQQPGQSLTLIATANQGSEATYESGFVIDKFPISRPNLTFSTLTVSNMSPEDSSIYLCSVLGKPDQPQHFGDGTRLSIL.

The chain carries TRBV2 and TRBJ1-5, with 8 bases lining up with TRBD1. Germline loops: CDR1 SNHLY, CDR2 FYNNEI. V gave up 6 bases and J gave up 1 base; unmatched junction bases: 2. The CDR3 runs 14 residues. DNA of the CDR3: TGTGCCAGCAGGGACAGGGTCAGCAATCAGCCCCAGCATTTT. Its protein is CASRDRVSNQPQHF.

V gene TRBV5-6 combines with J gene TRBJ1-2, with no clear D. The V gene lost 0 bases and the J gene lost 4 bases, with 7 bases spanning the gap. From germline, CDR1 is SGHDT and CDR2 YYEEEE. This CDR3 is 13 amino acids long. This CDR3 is CASSLAGSYGYTF. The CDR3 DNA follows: TGTGCCAGCAGCTTGGCGGGGTCCTATGGCTACACCTTC.

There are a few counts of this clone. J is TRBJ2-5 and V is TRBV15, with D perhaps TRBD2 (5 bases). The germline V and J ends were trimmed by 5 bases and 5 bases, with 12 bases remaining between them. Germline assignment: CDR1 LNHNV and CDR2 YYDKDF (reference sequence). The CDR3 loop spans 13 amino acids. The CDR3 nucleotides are TGTGCCACCAGCCAAGACTACGTGGAGACCCAGTACTTC. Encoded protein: CATSQDYVETQYF.

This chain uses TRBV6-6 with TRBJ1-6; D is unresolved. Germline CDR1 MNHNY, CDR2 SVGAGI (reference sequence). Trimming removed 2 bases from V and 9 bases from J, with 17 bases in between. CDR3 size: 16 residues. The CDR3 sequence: CASSYRIGYRASPLHF. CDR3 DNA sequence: TGTGCCAGCAGTTACAGGATCGGGTATCGGGCTTCACCCCTCCACTTT.

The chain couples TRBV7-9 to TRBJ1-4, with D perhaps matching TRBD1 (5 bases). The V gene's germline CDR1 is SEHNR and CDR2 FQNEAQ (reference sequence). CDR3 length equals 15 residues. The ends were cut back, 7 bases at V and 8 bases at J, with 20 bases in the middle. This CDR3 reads CASTSTAGSGEKLFF. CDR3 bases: TGTGCCAGCACCTCCACAGCAGGGTCAGGAGAAAAACTGTTTTTT.

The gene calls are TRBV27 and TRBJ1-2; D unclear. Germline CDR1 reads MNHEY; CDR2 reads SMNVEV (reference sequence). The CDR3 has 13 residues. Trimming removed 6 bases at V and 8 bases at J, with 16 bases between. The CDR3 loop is CASSFTLAGGYTF. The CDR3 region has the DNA TGTGCCAGCAGCTTTACTCTGGCGGGGGGCTACACCTTC.

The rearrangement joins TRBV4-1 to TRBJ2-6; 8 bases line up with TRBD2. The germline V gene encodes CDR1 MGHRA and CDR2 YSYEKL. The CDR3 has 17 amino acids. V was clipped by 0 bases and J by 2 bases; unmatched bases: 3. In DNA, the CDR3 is TGCGCCAGCAGCCAAGATCCGGGGGGGCCTGGGGCCAACGTCCTGACTTTC. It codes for CASSQDPGGPGANVLTF.

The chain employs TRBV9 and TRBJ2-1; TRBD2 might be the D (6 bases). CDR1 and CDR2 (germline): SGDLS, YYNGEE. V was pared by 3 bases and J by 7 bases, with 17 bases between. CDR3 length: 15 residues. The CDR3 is CASSAFFTGVNEQFF. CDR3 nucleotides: TGTGCCAGCAGCGCCTTTTTTACGGGAGTGAATGAGCAGTTCTTC.

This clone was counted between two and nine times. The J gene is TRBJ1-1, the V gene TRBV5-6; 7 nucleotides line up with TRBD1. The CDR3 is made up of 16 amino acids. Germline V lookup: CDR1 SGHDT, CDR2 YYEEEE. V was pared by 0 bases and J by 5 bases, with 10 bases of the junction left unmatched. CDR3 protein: CASSLGPTGLRTEAFF. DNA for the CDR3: TGTGCCAGCAGCTTGGGCCCGACAGGGCTACGTACTGAAGCTTTCTTT.

The CDR3: CASSYLDRTYEQYF. Here the CDR3 DNA reads TGTGCCAGCAGTTACCTCGACAGGACCTACGAGCAGTACTTC. The rearrangement links TRBV6-5 to TRBJ2-7, with a weak D call TRBD1 (6 bases). The CDR3 covers 14 residues. CDR1 MNHEY and CDR2 SVGAGI come from the germline V gene. V lost 2 bases, J lost 2 bases, and 10 bases lay in between.

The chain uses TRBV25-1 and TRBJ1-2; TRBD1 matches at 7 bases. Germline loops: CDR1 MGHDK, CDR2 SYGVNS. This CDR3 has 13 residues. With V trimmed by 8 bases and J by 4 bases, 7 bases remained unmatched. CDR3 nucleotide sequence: TGTGCCAGCTCAGGGGGGGGCGTCTATGGCTACACCTTC. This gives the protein CASSGGGVYGYTF.

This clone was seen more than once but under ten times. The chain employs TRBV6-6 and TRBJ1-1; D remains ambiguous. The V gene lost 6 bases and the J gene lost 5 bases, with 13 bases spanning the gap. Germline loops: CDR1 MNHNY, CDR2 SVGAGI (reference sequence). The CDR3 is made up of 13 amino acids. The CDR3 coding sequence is TGTGCCAGCAGGCCCGGGATGGGGACTGAAGCTTTCTTT. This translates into CASRPGMGTEAFF.

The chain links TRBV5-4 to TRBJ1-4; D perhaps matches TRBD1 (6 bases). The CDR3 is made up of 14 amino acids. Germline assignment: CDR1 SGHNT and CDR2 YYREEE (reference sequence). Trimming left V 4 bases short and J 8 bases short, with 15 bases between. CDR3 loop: CASSPRGSAEKLFF. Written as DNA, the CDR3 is TGTGCCAGCAGCCCTAGGGGGTCCGCAGAAAAACTGTTTTTT.

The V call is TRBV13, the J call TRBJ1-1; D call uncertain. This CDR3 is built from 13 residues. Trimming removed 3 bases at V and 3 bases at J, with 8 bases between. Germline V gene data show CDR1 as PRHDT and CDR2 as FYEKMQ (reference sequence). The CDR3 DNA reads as TGTGCCAGCAGCTTGGCCAGTTACACTGAAGCTTTCTTT. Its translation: CASSLASYTEAFF. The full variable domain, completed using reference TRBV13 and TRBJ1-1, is AAGVIQSPRHLIKEKRETATLKCYPIPRHDTVYWYQQGPGQDPQFLISFYEKMQSDKGSIPDRFSAQQFSDYHSELNMSSLELGDSALYFCASSLASYTEAFFGQGTRLTVV.

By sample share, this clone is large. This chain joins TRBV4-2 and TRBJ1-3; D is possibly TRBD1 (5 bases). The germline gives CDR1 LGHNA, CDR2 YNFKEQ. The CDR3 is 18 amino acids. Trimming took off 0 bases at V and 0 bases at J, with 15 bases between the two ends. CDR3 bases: TGTGCCAGCAGCCAAGATATCTTCAGGGCGGGCTCTGGAAACACCATATATTTT. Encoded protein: CASSQDIFRAGSGNTIYF.

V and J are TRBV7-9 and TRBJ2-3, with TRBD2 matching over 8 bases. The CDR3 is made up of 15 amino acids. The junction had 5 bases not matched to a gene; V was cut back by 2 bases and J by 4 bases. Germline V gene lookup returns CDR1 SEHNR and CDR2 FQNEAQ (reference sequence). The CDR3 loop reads CASSLSRGGADTQYF. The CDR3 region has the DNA TGTGCCAGCAGCTTAAGCCGGGGGGGCGCAGATACGCAGTATTTT.

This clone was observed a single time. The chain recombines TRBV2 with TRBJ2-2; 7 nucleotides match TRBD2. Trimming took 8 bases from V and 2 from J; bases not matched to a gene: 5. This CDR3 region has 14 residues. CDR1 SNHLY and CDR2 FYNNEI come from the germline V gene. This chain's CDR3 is CASSGDYNTGELFF. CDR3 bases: TGTGCCAGCTCCGGGGACTACAACACCGGGGAGCTGTTTTTT. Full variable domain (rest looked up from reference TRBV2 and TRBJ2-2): EPEVTQTPSHQVTQMGQEVILRCVPISNHLYFYWYRQILGQKVEFLVSFYNNEISEKSEIFDDQFSVERPDGSNFTLKIRSTKLEDSAMYFCASSGDYNTGELFFGEGSRLTVL.

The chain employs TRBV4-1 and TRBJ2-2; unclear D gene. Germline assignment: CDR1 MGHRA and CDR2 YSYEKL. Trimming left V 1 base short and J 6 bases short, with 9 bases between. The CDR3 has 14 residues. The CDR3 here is CASSQGGSAGELFF. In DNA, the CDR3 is TGCGCCAGCAGCCAAGGAGGCTCAGCCGGGGAGCTGTTTTTT.

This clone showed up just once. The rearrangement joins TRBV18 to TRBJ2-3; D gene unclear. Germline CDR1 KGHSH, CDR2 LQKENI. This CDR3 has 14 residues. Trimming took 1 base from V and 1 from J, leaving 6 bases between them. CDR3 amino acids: CASSPLLGTDTQYF. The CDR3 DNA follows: TGTGCCAGCTCACCACTCTTAGGCACAGATACGCAGTATTTT.

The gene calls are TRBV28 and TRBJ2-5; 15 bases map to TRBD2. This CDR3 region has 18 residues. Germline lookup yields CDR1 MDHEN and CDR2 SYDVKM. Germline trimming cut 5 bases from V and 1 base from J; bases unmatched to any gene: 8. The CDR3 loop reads CASSPLGLAGGAQETQYF. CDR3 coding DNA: TGTGCCAGCAGTCCCCTGGGACTAGCGGGGGGCGCCCAAGAGACCCAGTACTTC.

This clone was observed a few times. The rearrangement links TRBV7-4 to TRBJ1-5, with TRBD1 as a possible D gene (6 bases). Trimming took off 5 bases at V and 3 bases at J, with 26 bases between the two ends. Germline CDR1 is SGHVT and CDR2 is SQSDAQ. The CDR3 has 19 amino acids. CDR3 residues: CASSPDPGAPGGDNQPQHF. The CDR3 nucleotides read TGTGCCAGCAGCCCCGATCCAGGGGCCCCGGGAGGGGACAATCAGCCCCAGCATTTT.

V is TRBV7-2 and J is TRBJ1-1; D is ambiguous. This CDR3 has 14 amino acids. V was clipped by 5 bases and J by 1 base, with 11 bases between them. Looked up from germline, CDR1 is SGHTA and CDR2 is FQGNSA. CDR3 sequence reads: CASSPPGWNTEAFF. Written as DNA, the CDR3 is TGTGCCAGCAGCCCGCCGGGGTGGAACACTGAAGCTTTCTTT.

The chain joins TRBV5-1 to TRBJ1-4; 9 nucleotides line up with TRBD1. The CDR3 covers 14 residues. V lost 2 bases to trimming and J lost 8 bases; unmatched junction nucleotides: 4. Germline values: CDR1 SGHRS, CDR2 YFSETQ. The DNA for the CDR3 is TGCGCCAGCAGCTTCGGGACAGGGATAGAAAAACTGTTTTTT. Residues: CASSFGTGIEKLFF.

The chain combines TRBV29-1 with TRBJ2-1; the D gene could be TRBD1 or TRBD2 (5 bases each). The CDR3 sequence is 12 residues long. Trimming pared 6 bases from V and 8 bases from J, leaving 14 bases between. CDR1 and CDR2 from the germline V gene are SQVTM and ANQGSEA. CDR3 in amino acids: CSVPTRGYEQFF. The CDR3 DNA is TGCAGCGTCCCCACACGGGGCTATGAGCAGTTCTTC.